These 28 T cell receptor beta chains were all obtained from the same sample, sequenced in a study of blood T cell repertoires in COVID-19. Assay: immunoSEQ multiplex PCR; the TCRdb copy retains only in-frame clones and omits some. Among over 200,000 clones, 70% to 90% were seen once, and the ten largest hold roughly 10%. The sequenced sample consisted of PBMCs or T cells enriched from blood (not recorded which). Source of these receptors: a young man who had recovered from COVID-19.

The V gene is TRBV6-5, the J gene TRBJ1-1; the D is unclear. This CDR3 has 14 amino acids. Per the germline V gene, CDR1 is MNHEY and CDR2 is SVGAGI. The V and J ends lost 6 bases and 1 base respectively, with 12 bases between them. For the CDR3, the DNA is TGTGCCAGCAGAGTGGGTGGGAGGAACACTGAAGCTTTCTTT. Residues: CASRVGGRNTEAFF.

The CDR3 DNA reads TGCGCCAGCTCGACTAGCGGGGGGGAAGGGGAATCGCAGTATTTT. It yields the protein CASSTSGGEGESQYF. The J gene is TRBJ2-3, the V gene TRBV5-1; 14 positions agree with TRBD2. CDR1 is SGHRS and CDR2 is YFSETQ in the germline V gene. V was pared by 7 bases and J by 10 bases, with 11 bases of the junction left unmatched. The CDR3 sequence is 15 residues long.

As concerns this clone: Other DNA sequences in the sample encode the same CDR3. The chain combines TRBV18 with TRBJ2-7; D unresolved. The CDR3 covers 11 residues. CDR1 and CDR2 (germline): KGHSH, LQKENI. The V end lost 2 bases, the J end lost 5 bases, and 4 bases lay between the germline ends. The CDR3 DNA is TGTGCCAGCTCACCATCGGACGAGCAGTACTTC. Translated: CASSPSDEQYF.

The chain recombines TRBV5-1 with TRBJ2-7; 7 nucleotides match TRBD2. This CDR3 comprises 15 residues. After removal of 0 bases from V and 0 bases from J, the junction contained 3 bases not matched to a gene. Germline CDR1 SGHRS, CDR2 YFSETQ. The DNA of the CDR3 is TGCGCCAGCAGCTTGGGAGCGGGAAGCTCCTACGAGCAGTACTTC. The encoded protein is CASSLGAGSSYEQYF.

The chain recombines TRBV7-3 with TRBJ1-6; possibly TRBD1 for D (5 bases). Trimming stripped 5 bases from V and 6 bases from J, with 11 bases between. Germline CDR1 and CDR2: SGHTA and FQGTGA. This CDR3 contains 14 residues. CDR3 region: CASSQQGGNSPLHF. Here the CDR3 DNA reads TGTGCCAGCAGCCAGCAGGGTGGTAATTCACCCCTCCACTTT.

The chain employs TRBV5-6 and TRBJ1-4; D is ambiguous. This CDR3 has 16 residues. Germline-derived CDR1 and CDR2 are SGHDT and YYEEEE. V lost 0 bases to trimming and J lost 0 bases, with 9 bases between them. The CDR3 sequence: CASSLGSLATNEKLFF. The CDR3, as DNA: TGTGCCAGCAGCTTGGGTAGCCTTGCAACTAATGAAAAACTGTTTTTT.

CDR3 sequence: CASSSPSLYEQYF. In nucleotides, the CDR3 is TGTGCCAGCAGTTCTCCCTCCCTTTACGAGCAGTACTTC. V usage is TRBV27 and J usage is TRBJ2-7; D is undetermined. V was pared by 4 bases and J by 4 bases, with 11 bases between. The CDR3 runs to 13 residues. The V gene's germline CDR1 is MNHEY and CDR2 SMNVEV (reference sequence).

The genes are TRBV4-1 and TRBJ1-6; possible D gene TRBD1, 5 bases. The V and J ends lost 4 bases and 6 bases respectively, with 7 bases between them. Germline loops: CDR1 MGHRA, CDR2 YSYEKL. This CDR3 has 13 amino acids. The CDR3 loop reads CASSRQINSPLHF. Here the CDR3 DNA reads TGCGCCAGCAGCCGACAGATTAATTCACCCCTCCACTTT.

The chain uses TRBV5-1 and TRBJ1-4, with 7 bases matching TRBD1. Germline CDR1 reads SGHRS; CDR2 reads YFSETQ. This CDR3 region has 13 residues. J was trimmed by 7 bases and V by 5 bases; bases with no gene match: 5. The CDR3 DNA sequence: TGCGCCAGCAGGGAGGGGGCGCGTGAAAAACTGTTTTTT. Amino acids: CASREGAREKLFF.

The chain couples TRBV5-8 to TRBJ1-3; 12 nucleotides match TRBD1. Germline CDR1 SGHTS, CDR2 YDEGEE. The CDR3 contains 15 residues. J lost 3 bases, V lost 4 bases, and 2 bases had no gene match. CDR3 coding DNA: TGTGCCAGCAGCGGGACAGGGGGCCTTGGAAACACCATATATTTT. Its translation: CASSGTGGLGNTIYF. Based on the CDR3 plus reference TRBV5-8 and TRBJ1-3, the full variable domain is EAGVTQSPTHLIKTRGQQATLRCSPISGHTSVYWYQQALGLGLQFLLWYDEGEERNRGNFPPRFSGRQFPNYSSELNVNALELEDSALYLCASSGTGGLGNTIYFGEGSWLTVV.

The V gene is TRBV15, the J gene TRBJ2-5; no definite D call. Trimming shortened V by 1 base and J by 4 bases, and 16 bases separated the two germline ends. Germline-derived CDR1 and CDR2 are LNHNV and YYDKDF (reference sequence). The length of the CDR3 is 16 residues. The CDR3 loop is CATSRAPAPFGETQYF. DNA for the CDR3: TGTGCCACCAGCAGAGCCCCCGCGCCGTTTGGAGAGACCCAGTACTTC.

This chain connects TRBV28 to TRBJ2-7; no firm D call. V was cut by 5 bases and J by 5 bases, with 13 bases left in between. Germline CDR1 reads MDHEN; CDR2 reads SYDVKM. The CDR3 loop spans 13 amino acids. The CDR3 bases are TGTGCCAGCAGTGACCGATGGGCCCACGAGCAGTACTTC. Its protein is CASSDRWAHEQYF.

This chain uses TRBV14 with TRBJ1-2, with 8 bases that match TRBD1. CDR3 length: 14 residues. J gave up 8 bases and V 0 bases, and 5 bases lay outside the gene matches. Germline-derived CDR1 and CDR2 are SGHDN and FVKESK. The DNA of the CDR3 is TGTGCCAGCAGCCAAGATGTGACAGGGGAGGGCTACACCTTC. Translating it yields CASSQDVTGEGYTF.

The V call is TRBV24-1, the J call TRBJ2-2; D is perhaps TRBD1 (7 bases). With 0 bases removed from V and 3 bases from J, the gap between germline ends came to 10 bases. Germline assignment: CDR1 KGHDR and CDR2 SFDVKD. This CDR3 region has 16 residues. The CDR3 loop reads CATSDLRGTDTGELFF. DNA for the CDR3: TGTGCCACCAGTGATTTGCGGGGGACAGACACCGGGGAGCTGTTTTTT.

The gene calls are TRBV6-2 or TRBV6-3 and TRBJ2-3, with a weak D call TRBD1 (5 bases). The ends were cut back, 3 bases at V and 0 bases at J, with 7 bases in the middle. Germline-derived CDR1 and CDR2 are MNHEY and SVGEGT. This CDR3 contains 14 residues. The CDR3 DNA reads TGTGCCAGCAGTTATCGGACAAGCACAGATACGCAGTATTTT. Amino acids: CASSYRTSTDTQYF.

Remarks on this clone: This same CDR3 is encoded by further DNA sequences in the sample. V and J are TRBV30 and TRBJ1-5; 7 positions agree with TRBD1. V lost 0 bases to trimming and J lost 4 bases; unmatched junction nucleotides: 3. Germline assignment: CDR1 GTSNPN and CDR2 SVGIG (reference sequence). The CDR3 has 14 residues. CDR3 sequence (DNA): TGTGCCTGGAGTGTAAGGACAGGTAATCAGCCCCAGCATTTT. Its protein is CAWSVRTGNQPQHF. The variable domain in full, completed from reference TRBV30 and TRBJ1-5, reads SQTIHQWPATLVQPVGSPLSLECTVEGTSNPNLYWYRQAAGRGLQLLFYSVGIGQISSEVPQNLSASRPQDRQFILSSKKLLLSDSGFYLCAWSVRTGNQPQHFGDGTRLSIL.

V is TRBV12-3 or TRBV12-4 and J is TRBJ1-1, with D perhaps TRBD1 (5 bases). The V gene lost 8 bases and the J gene lost 3 bases, with 10 bases spanning the gap. The CDR3 runs to 12 residues. As DNA, the CDR3 is TGTGCCAGCTCAGGGCACTACACTGAAGCTTTCTTT. Its translation: CASSGHYTEAFF.

DNA of the CDR3: TGTGCCAGCAGCTTAGATAACCTAGCGGGGAATGAGCAGTTCTTC. It codes for CASSLDNLAGNEQFF. The chain is built from TRBV7-9 and TRBJ2-1; TRBD2 aligns across 9 bases. Germline V lookup: CDR1 SEHNR, CDR2 FQNEAQ (reference sequence). The CDR3 is made up of 15 amino acids. The junction had 5 bases not matched to a gene; V was cut back by 1 base and J by 7 bases.

This clone was picked up one time. Other nucleotide sequences in the sample specify the same CDR3. This chain uses TRBV3-1 (or the pseudogene TRBV3-2) with TRBJ1-2, with D possibly being TRBD1 (5 bases). Trimming left V 2 bases short and J 8 bases short, with 9 bases between. CDR1 is LGHDT and CDR2 is YNNKEL in the germline V gene (reference sequence). CDR3 length: 12 amino acids. Here the CDR3 reads CASSQQGNGYTF. The CDR3 nucleotides read TGTGCCAGCAGCCAACAGGGTAACGGCTACACCTTC.

The rearrangement joins TRBV9 to TRBJ2-7, with TRBD2 matching over 9 bases. V dropped 3 bases and J dropped 1; count of bases not matched to a gene: 5. Germline loops: CDR1 SGDLS, CDR2 YYNGEE. The CDR3 has 15 residues. CDR3 DNA: TGTGCCAGCAGCGAGAGCGGGGGGCCTTCCTACGAGCAGTACTTC. This codes for CASSESGGPSYEQYF.

The chain employs TRBV10-1 and TRBJ2-2, with D perhaps matching TRBD2 (5 bases). Trimming left V 4 bases short and J 0 bases short, with 6 bases between. CDR3 size: 14 residues. CDR1 is WNHNN, CDR2 SYGVQD, per germline (reference sequence). CDR3 DNA: TGCGCCAGCAGTGGAGGGCCGAACACCGGGGAGCTGTTTTTT. It yields the protein CASSGGPNTGELFF.

This chain links TRBV7-2 with TRBJ2-7, with 7 nucleotides matching TRBD2. The trim removed 0 bases at V and 2 bases at J, leaving 4 bases unmatched. CDR1 SGHTA and CDR2 FQGNSA come from the germline V gene. The CDR3 length is 15 residues. CDR3 sequence: CASSLAGLTTYEQYF. The CDR3 DNA follows: TGTGCCAGCAGCTTAGCGGGACTAACCACCTACGAGCAGTACTTC.

A few counts support this clone. The chain has TRBV27 and TRBJ1-5, with D perhaps TRBD1 (6 bases). There are 15 residues in the CDR3. Germline loops: CDR1 MNHEY, CDR2 SMNVEV (reference sequence). The ends were cut back, 5 bases at V and 3 bases at J, with 14 bases in the middle. CDR3 sequence: CASSLNRAYNQPQHF. CDR3 DNA sequence: TGTGCCAGCAGTCTGAACAGGGCTTACAATCAGCCCCAGCATTTT.

CDR3 amino acids: CASRERGGRNEQYF. CDR3 sequence (DNA): TGTGCCAGCAGGGAGCGGGGGGGCCGAAATGAGCAGTACTTC. V and J are TRBV6-5 and TRBJ2-7; 10 nucleotides match TRBD2. This CDR3 comprises 14 residues. With 6 bases clipped from V and 7 bases from J, the junction kept 9 bases outside the gene matches. Per the germline V gene, CDR1 is MNHEY and CDR2 is SVGAGI.

The gene calls are TRBV28 and TRBJ1-3, with TRBD1 matching 8 bases. The trim removed 4 bases at V and 0 bases at J, leaving 5 bases unmatched. The CDR3 loop spans 16 amino acids. Germline V CDR1 and CDR2: MDHEN, SYDVKM. The CDR3 sequence: CASSSWTGSSGNTIYF. The CDR3 coding sequence is TGTGCCAGCAGTTCCTGGACAGGGAGCTCTGGAAACACCATATATTTT.

This chain links TRBV4-1 with TRBJ1-2, with 7 positions matching TRBD1. V dropped 1 base and J dropped 4; count of bases not matched to a gene: 3. The CDR3 extends over 14 amino acids. Germline-derived CDR1 and CDR2 are MGHRA and YSYEKL. CDR3: CASSQGQGPYGYTF. The CDR3 DNA sequence: TGCGCCAGCAGCCAAGGACAGGGTCCCTATGGCTACACCTTC.

There are a few counts of this clone. V and J are TRBV6-5 and TRBJ1-6; D gene unclear. The germline gives CDR1 MNHEY, CDR2 SVGAGI. V shed 6 bases and J shed 4 bases, with 10 bases lying between them. The CDR3 extends over 14 amino acids. CDR3 DNA: TGTGCCAGCAGCACGGTCCCTTATAATTCACCCCTCCACTTT. This sequence encodes CASSTVPYNSPLHF.

This chain links TRBV6-2 or TRBV6-3 with TRBJ1-2, with D unresolved. This CDR3 has 13 residues. The germline CDR1 and CDR2 sequences are MNHEY and SVGEGT. The ends were cut back, 3 bases at V and 2 bases at J, with 7 bases in the middle. The DNA for the CDR3 is TGTGCCAGCAGTTATTTTATCAACTATGGCTACACCTTC. This translates into CASSYFINYGYTF.